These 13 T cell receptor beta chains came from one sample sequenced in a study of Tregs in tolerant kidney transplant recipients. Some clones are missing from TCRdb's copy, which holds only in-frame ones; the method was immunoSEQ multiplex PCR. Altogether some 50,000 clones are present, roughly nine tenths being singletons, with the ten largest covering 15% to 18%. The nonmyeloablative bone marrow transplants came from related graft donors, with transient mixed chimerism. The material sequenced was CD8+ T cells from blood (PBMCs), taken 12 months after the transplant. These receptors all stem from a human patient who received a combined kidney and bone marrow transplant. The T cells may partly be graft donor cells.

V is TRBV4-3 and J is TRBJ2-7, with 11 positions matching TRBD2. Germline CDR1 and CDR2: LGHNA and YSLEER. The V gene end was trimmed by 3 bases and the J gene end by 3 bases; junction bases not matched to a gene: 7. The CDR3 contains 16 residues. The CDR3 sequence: CASSQVTSGGHYEQYF. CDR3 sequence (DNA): TGCGCCAGCAGCCAGGTAACTAGCGGGGGCCACTACGAGCAGTACTTC.

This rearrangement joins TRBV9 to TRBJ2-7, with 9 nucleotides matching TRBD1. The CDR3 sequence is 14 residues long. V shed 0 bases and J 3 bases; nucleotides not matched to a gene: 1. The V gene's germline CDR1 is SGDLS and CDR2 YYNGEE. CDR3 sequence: CASSVAGQGYEQYF. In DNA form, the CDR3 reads TGTGCCAGCAGCGTAGCGGGACAGGGCTACGAGCAGTACTTC.

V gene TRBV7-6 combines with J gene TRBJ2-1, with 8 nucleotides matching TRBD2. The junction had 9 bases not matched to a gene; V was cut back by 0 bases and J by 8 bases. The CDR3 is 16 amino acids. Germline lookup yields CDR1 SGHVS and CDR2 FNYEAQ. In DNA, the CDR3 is TGTGCCAGCAGCTTAGCACCTTCGGGGGGGACGTATGAGCAGTTCTTC. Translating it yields CASSLAPSGGTYEQFF.

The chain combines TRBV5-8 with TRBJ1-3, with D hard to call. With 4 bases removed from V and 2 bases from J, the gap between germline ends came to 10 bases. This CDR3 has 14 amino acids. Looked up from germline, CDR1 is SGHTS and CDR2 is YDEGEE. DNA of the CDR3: TGTGCCAGCAGCCTGGGTTATCCTGGAAACACCATATATTTT. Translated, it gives CASSLGYPGNTIYF.

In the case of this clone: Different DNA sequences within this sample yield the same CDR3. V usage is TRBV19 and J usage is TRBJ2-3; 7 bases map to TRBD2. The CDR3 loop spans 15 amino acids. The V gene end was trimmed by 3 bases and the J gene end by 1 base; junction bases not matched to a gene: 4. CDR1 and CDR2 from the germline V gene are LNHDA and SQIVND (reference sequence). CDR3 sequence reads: CASSIVAGGTDTQYF. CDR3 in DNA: TGTGCCAGTAGTATTGTGGCGGGGGGCACAGATACGCAGTATTTT.

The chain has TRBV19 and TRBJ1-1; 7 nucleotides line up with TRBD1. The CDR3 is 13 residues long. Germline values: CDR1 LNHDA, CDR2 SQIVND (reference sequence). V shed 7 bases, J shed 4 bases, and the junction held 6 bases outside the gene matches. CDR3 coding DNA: TGTGCCAGTAAATCGCAGGGGGGCACTGAAGCTTTCTTT. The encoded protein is CASKSQGGTEAFF. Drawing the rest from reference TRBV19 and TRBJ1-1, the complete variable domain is DGGITQSPKYLFRKEGQNVTLSCEQNLNHDAMYWYRQDPGQGLRLIYYSQIVNDFQKGDIAEGYSVSREKKESFPLTVTSAQKNPTAFYLCASKSQGGTEAFFGQGTRLTVV.

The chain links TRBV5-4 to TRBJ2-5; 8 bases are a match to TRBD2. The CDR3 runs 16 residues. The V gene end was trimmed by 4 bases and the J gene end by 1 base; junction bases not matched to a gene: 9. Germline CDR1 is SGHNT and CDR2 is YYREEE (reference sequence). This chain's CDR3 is CASSPKFGTSQETQYF. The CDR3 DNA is TGTGCCAGCAGCCCGAAATTCGGGACTAGCCAAGAGACCCAGTACTTC.

The DNA for the CDR3 is TGTGCCAGCAGATTACAGGATAGGTCCTACGAGCAGTACTTC. This encodes CASRLQDRSYEQYF. The genes are TRBV27 and TRBJ2-7; D is possibly TRBD1 (5 bases). Germline V gene sequence: CDR1 MNHEY, CDR2 SMNVEV (reference sequence). This CDR3 region has 14 residues. V lost 6 bases, J lost 1 base, and 13 bases lay in between.

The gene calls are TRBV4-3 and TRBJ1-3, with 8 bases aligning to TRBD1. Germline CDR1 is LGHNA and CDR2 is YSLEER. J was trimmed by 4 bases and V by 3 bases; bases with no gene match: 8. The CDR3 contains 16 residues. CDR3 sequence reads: CASSQGSRGLGNTIYF. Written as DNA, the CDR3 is TGCGCCAGCAGCCAGGGGAGCAGGGGGCTGGGAAACACCATATATTTT.

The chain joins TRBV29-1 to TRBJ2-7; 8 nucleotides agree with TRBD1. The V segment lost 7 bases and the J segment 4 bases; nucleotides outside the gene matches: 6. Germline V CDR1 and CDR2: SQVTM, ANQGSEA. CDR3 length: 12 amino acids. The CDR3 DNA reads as TGCAGCGGGAGGGGACAGGCTTACGAGCAGTACTTC. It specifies CSGRGQAYEQYF.

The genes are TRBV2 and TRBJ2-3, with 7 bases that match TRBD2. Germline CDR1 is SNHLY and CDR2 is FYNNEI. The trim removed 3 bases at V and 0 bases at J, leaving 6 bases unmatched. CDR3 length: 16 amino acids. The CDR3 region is CASSDPRLASTDTQYF. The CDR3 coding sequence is TGTGCCAGCAGTGACCCTAGACTAGCTAGCACAGATACGCAGTATTTT.

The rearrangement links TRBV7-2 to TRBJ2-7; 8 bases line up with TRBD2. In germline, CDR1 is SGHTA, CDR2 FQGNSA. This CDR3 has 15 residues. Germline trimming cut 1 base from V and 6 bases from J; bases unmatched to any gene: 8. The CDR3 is CASSLGPGLAIEQYF. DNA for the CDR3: TGTGCCAGCAGCTTAGGTCCCGGACTAGCTATCGAGCAGTACTTC.

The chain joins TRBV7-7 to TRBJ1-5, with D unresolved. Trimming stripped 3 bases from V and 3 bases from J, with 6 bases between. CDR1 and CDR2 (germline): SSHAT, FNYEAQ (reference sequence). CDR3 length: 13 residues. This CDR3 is CASSFGPNQPQHF. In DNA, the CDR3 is TGTGCCAGCAGCTTTGGCCCCAATCAGCCCCAGCATTTT.